Presented here are 22 T cell receptor beta chains from one specimen sequenced in a study of Tregs in tolerant kidney transplant recipients. The table came from immunoSEQ multiplex PCR; TCRdb's copy has only in-frame clones and leaves some out. The repertoire consists of 20,000 to 25,000 clones, with over 70% occurring once and the leading ten covering roughly a quarter. Recipients received nonmyeloablative bone marrow transplants from related graft donors, with transient mixed chimerism. This specimen was CD8+ T cells from blood (PBMCs), taken 6 months after the transplant. The receptor set was obtained from a human patient who received a combined kidney and bone marrow transplant. A share of the T cells may be of graft donor origin.

The chain has TRBV7-2 and TRBJ2-7; perhaps TRBD1 as D (6 bases). The V gene's germline CDR1 is SGHTA and CDR2 FQGNSA. The V end was cut by 5 bases, the J end by 3 bases, with 17 bases between. CDR3 length: 15 amino acids. As DNA, the CDR3 is TGTGCCAGCAGCCTTCACAGGGCGTCCATCTACGAGCAGTACTTC. Protein product: CASSLHRASIYEQYF.

V is TRBV4-1 and J is TRBJ1-2; a weak D match, TRBD1 (5 bases). V was clipped by 1 base and J by 7 bases, with 13 bases between them. The length of the CDR3 is 14 residues. Germline CDR1 and CDR2: MGHRA and YSYEKL. This chain's CDR3 is CASSQGLQGGGYTF. The CDR3 nucleotides are TGCGCCAGCAGCCAAGGACTGCAGGGAGGTGGCTACACCTTC.

The J gene is TRBJ1-5, the V gene TRBV15; D possibly corresponds to TRBD1 (6 bases). The CDR3 length is 19 residues. The V end lost 0 bases, the J end lost 2 bases, and 20 bases lay between the germline ends. The V gene's germline CDR1 is LNHNV and CDR2 YYDKDF (reference sequence). CDR3 amino acids: CATSREGGGGGIGNQPQHF. The CDR3, as DNA: TGTGCCACCAGCAGAGAGGGGGGAGGGGGAGGGATCGGCAATCAGCCCCAGCATTTT.

This clone came up a few times. The chain couples TRBV4-3 to TRBJ1-4; D not resolved. This CDR3 has 17 residues. V was cut by 0 bases and J by 2 bases, with 13 bases left in between. CDR1 LGHNA and CDR2 YSLEER come from the germline V gene. The CDR3 region has the DNA TGCGCCAGCAGCCAAGATTGGGAACCGGGGACTAATGAAAAACTGTTTTTT. Protein sequence: CASSQDWEPGTNEKLFF.

The genes are TRBV2 and TRBJ2-5, with TRBD2 identical over 9 bases. CDR1 and CDR2 (germline): SNHLY, FYNNEI. CDR3 size: 18 residues. After removal of 5 bases from V and 5 bases from J, the junction contained 18 bases not matched to a gene. The CDR3 spells CASSSPGASGTLGETQYF. CDR3 nucleotides: TGTGCCAGCAGTTCCCCGGGGGCTAGCGGGACCCTGGGGGAGACCCAGTACTTC.

V is TRBV29-1 and J is TRBJ1-4; 8 bases align to TRBD1. Losses at the gene ends were 5 bases for V and 14 bases for J; bases not matched to a gene: 7. CDR1 is SQVTM and CDR2 is ANQGSEA in the germline V gene. The length of the CDR3 is 11 residues. The CDR3 DNA sequence: TGCAGCGTTATAGGACAGGGAAGGCTGTTTTTT. Amino acids: CSVIGQGRLFF.

The chain carries TRBV4-2 and TRBJ2-7, with 9 bases identical to TRBD2. Trimming cost V 0 bases and J 3 bases; bases outside gene matches: 3. CDR3 size: 15 residues. Germline V CDR1 and CDR2: LGHNA, YNFKEQ. CDR3 loop: CASSQDPAGGYEQYF. The CDR3 coding sequence is TGTGCCAGCAGCCAAGATCCAGCGGGAGGCTACGAGCAGTACTTC.

This chain joins TRBV4-3 and TRBJ2-7; D ambiguous. Germline V lookup: CDR1 LGHNA, CDR2 YSLEER. The ends were cut back, 0 bases at V and 3 bases at J, with 15 bases in the middle. This CDR3 region has 16 residues. The CDR3 loop is CASSQDSSGFFYEQYF. As DNA, the CDR3 is TGCGCCAGCAGCCAAGATTCGTCAGGATTTTTCTACGAGCAGTACTTC.

Regarding this clone: At one of its ends the junction is not consistent with the germline gene, which may arise from a read error. Distinct nucleotide sequences in the sample also encode this CDR3. This rearrangement joins TRBV7-9 to TRBJ1-6, with TRBD1 as a possible D gene (5 bases). This CDR3 has 14 residues. Germline values: CDR1 SEHNR, CDR2 FQNEAQ (reference sequence). CDR3 protein: CASSLVGGYSPLHF. The CDR3 DNA reads as TGTGCCAGCAGCTTAGTCGGGGGTTATTCCCCCCTCCACTTT.

This CDR3 is CASFRTGTLYGYTF. Written as DNA, the CDR3 is TGCGCCAGCTTCCGGACAGGGACCCTCTATGGCTACACCTTC. The rearrangement uses TRBV5-1 and TRBJ1-2; 8 nucleotides match TRBD1. Unmatched junction bases numbered 9, after V lost 7 bases and J lost 4 bases. The CDR3 totals 14 residues. From germline, CDR1 is SGHRS and CDR2 YFSETQ.

This clone occurred once. The CDR3: CASSMAVLSYNEQFF. The CDR3 nucleotides read TGTGCCAGTAGTATGGCGGTTCTCTCCTACAATGAGCAGTTCTTC. The chain joins TRBV19 to TRBJ2-1; no clear D. CDR1 and CDR2 (germline): LNHDA, SQIVND (reference sequence). Trimming removed 3 bases at V and 0 bases at J, with 9 bases between. The CDR3 length is 15 residues.

The chain recombines TRBV19 with TRBJ2-7; tentatively, D is TRBD2 (5 bases). The V end lost 1 base, the J end lost 3 bases, and 10 bases lay between the germline ends. This CDR3 contains 14 residues. Germline-derived CDR1 and CDR2 are LNHDA and SQIVND (reference sequence). CDR3 bases: TGTGCCAGTAGTATAGGCCCGGCGGGCTACGAGCAGTACTTC. This translates into CASSIGPAGYEQYF.

The chain is built from TRBV20-1 and TRBJ2-7, with D tentatively TRBD1 (6 bases). Germline CDR1 is DFQATT and CDR2 is SNEGSKA (reference sequence). The CDR3 consists of 10 residues. Trimming took off 5 bases at V and 7 bases at J, with 9 bases between the two ends. As DNA, the CDR3 is TGCAGTGCTTTCCAGGGGGAGCAGTACTTC. Translating it yields CSAFQGEQYF.

Notes on this clone: This sample also contains other DNA sequences that code for the same CDR3. CDR3 residues: CASRLAGSTDTQYF. The CDR3 DNA reads TGTGCCAGCAGGCTAGCGGGCAGCACAGATACGCAGTATTTT. The chain joins TRBV27 to TRBJ2-3; 8 nucleotides line up with TRBD2. This CDR3 region has 14 residues. CDR1 is MNHEY, CDR2 SMNVEV, per germline (reference sequence). Losses at the gene ends were 6 bases for V and 0 bases for J; bases not matched to a gene: 2.

The CDR3 spells CASSFTRQTQYF. In DNA form, the CDR3 reads TGTGCCAGCAGCTTTACTAGACAGACCCAGTACTTC. The chain has TRBV7-2 and TRBJ2-5; a possible D gene is TRBD2 (5 bases). Germline V gene lookup returns CDR1 SGHTA and CDR2 FQGNSA. The ends were cut back, 3 bases at V and 6 bases at J, with 8 bases in the middle. The CDR3 loop spans 12 amino acids.

V gene TRBV11-2 combines with J gene TRBJ1-3, with a possible D match to TRBD1 (6 bases). Trimming took 5 bases from V and 0 from J, leaving 14 bases between them. Germline V gene data show CDR1 as SGHAT and CDR2 as FQNNGV. This CDR3 spans 16 amino acids. The CDR3 sequence is CASSPHRVSSGNTIYF. DNA of the CDR3: TGTGCCAGCAGCCCTCACAGGGTTTCCTCTGGAAACACCATATATTTT.

V and J are TRBV7-9 and TRBJ1-1; TRBD1 aligns across 7 bases. The ends lost 6 bases at V and 5 bases at J; junction bases unmatched: 6. The length of the CDR3 is 13 residues. Looked up from germline, CDR1 is SEHNR and CDR2 is FQNEAQ (reference sequence). The CDR3 is CASSFEGATEAFF. CDR3 bases: TGTGCCAGCAGTTTCGAGGGGGCAACTGAAGCTTTCTTT. The full variable domain, in which reference TRBV7-9 and TRBJ1-1 provide the parts outside the CDR3, is DTGVSQNPRHKITKRGQNVTFRCDPISEHNRLYWYRQTLGQGPEFLTYFQNEAQLEKSRLLSDRFSAERPKGSFSTLEIQRTEQGDSAMYLCASSFEGATEAFFGQGTRLTVV.

This clone has a single count. V is TRBV4-1 and J is TRBJ2-7; 7 bases agree with TRBD1. CDR3 length equals 14 residues. In germline, CDR1 is MGHRA, CDR2 YSYEKL. The ends lost 5 bases at V and 2 bases at J; junction bases unmatched: 6. This CDR3 is CASSRATGAYEQYF. The CDR3 DNA reads as TGCGCCAGCAGCAGAGCTACAGGGGCCTACGAGCAGTACTTC.

The sample holds a few counts of this clone. The chain carries TRBV2 and TRBJ1-2; D ambiguous. Trimming shortened V by 1 base and J by 6 bases, and 18 bases separated the two germline ends. This CDR3 contains 16 residues. The germline CDR1 and CDR2 sequences are SNHLY and FYNNEI. CDR3 region: CASSEVVGSGVDGYTF. CDR3 nucleotide sequence: TGTGCCAGCAGTGAAGTGGTAGGGAGCGGGGTAGATGGCTACACCTTC.

This CDR3 is CSVPGGGSNTGELFF. CDR3 in DNA: TGCAGCGTCCCGGGGGGGGGATCGAACACCGGGGAGCTGTTTTTT. The chain joins TRBV29-1 to TRBJ2-2; 8 bases match TRBD2. Germline CDR1 reads SQVTM; CDR2 reads ANQGSEA. This CDR3 region has 15 residues. V shed 6 bases and J 0 bases; nucleotides not matched to a gene: 6.

The rearrangement links TRBV29-1 to TRBJ2-3; 7 bases line up with TRBD2. CDR1 is SQVTM and CDR2 is ANQGSEA in the germline V gene. V lost 6 bases to trimming and J lost 3 bases; unmatched junction nucleotides: 3. CDR3 size: 12 residues. The CDR3, as DNA: TGCAGCGTATATAGCGGGACAGATACGCAGTATTTT. This encodes CSVYSGTDTQYF.

This clone was observed a single time. Other DNA sequences from this sample encode an identical CDR3 as well. The chain carries TRBV4-2 and TRBJ1-6; 7 nucleotides line up with TRBD1. V shed 0 bases, J shed 7 bases, and the junction held 6 bases outside the gene matches. This CDR3 has 16 residues. Germline CDR1 reads LGHNA; CDR2 reads YNFKEQ. CDR3 DNA: TGTGCCAGCAGCCAAGAGGTAGGGGGCGGGAATTCACCCCTCCACTTT. It specifies CASSQEVGGGNSPLHF.